Each of the 19 T cell receptor beta chains below was sequenced from the same sample in a study of blood T cell repertoires in COVID-19. The protocol was immunoSEQ multiplex PCR, while the TCRdb copy is restricted to in-frame clones and leaves out a portion. The sample consists of tens of thousands of clones, just over 85% of them appearing once. Sequencing input: peripheral blood. Every receptor here comes from a woman at least 80 years old with acute or convalescent COVID-19.

The chain joins TRBV9 to TRBJ1-3; TRBD1 agrees at 9 bases. The V and J ends lost 4 bases and 8 bases, in that order; junction bases with no gene match: 10. The CDR3 spans 15 residues. Germline CDR1 reads SGDLS; CDR2 reads YYNGEE. CDR3 sequence: CASSPSTGGLDTIYF. The CDR3, as DNA: TGTGCCAGCAGCCCCTCGACAGGGGGATTAGACACCATATATTTT.

The chain joins TRBV5-6 to TRBJ1-2, with D hard to call. V lost 4 bases and J 8 bases, leaving 12 bases between the germline ends. The V gene's germline CDR1 is SGHDT and CDR2 YYEEEE. CDR3 length: 12 residues. This CDR3 is CASSPMRLGYTF. CDR3 nucleotides: TGTGCCAGCAGCCCAATGCGGCTCGGCTACACCTTC.

The J gene is TRBJ2-7, the V gene TRBV5-5, with D possibly TRBD1 on 5 matching bases. The CDR3 totals 14 residues. The germline gives CDR1 SGHKS, CDR2 YYEKEE (reference sequence). V was cut by 0 bases and J by 2 bases, with 9 bases left in between. The CDR3 region has the DNA TGTGCCAGCAGCTTGGCACAGGTCCCCTACGAGCAGTACTTC. Amino acid sequence: CASSLAQVPYEQYF.

This rearrangement joins TRBV5-5 to TRBJ1-1, with D possibly being TRBD1 (5 bases). This CDR3 is 14 amino acids long. V was pared by 4 bases and J by 4 bases, with 14 bases between. CDR1 SGHKS and CDR2 YYEKEE come from the germline V gene (reference sequence). CDR3 sequence (DNA): TGTGCCAGCAGCCCAAATCCAGGGCCCACTGAAGCTTTCTTT. This encodes CASSPNPGPTEAFF.

This clone was recorded a few times. V is TRBV9 and J is TRBJ1-1; weak D call: TRBD1 (5 bases). V lost 0 bases, J lost 1 base, and 10 bases lay in between. This CDR3 is 15 amino acids long. Germline assignment: CDR1 SGDLS and CDR2 YYNGEE. CDR3 coding DNA: TGTGCCAGCAGCGTAGGGGGCCCGGAGAACACTGAAGCTTTCTTT. Protein product: CASSVGGPENTEAFF.

The chain combines TRBV29-1 with TRBJ2-3, with D possibly matching TRBD1 (6 bases). Per the germline V gene, CDR1 is SQVTM and CDR2 is ANQGSEA. The CDR3 has 10 residues. V lost 7 bases and J lost 12, with 14 bases in between. The CDR3 DNA reads TGCAGCGCGCAGGGGTACGACCAGTATTTT. Translating it yields CSAQGYDQYF.

This sequence joins TRBV4-1 and TRBJ1-5; tentative D call: TRBD1 (6 bases). V was clipped by 1 base and J by 4 bases, with 11 bases between them. The CDR3 covers 15 residues. Germline loops: CDR1 MGHRA, CDR2 YSYEKL. CDR3 DNA: TGCGCCAGCAGCCAAGTCCCCAGGGGTAATCAGCCCCAGCATTTT. Translated: CASSQVPRGNQPQHF.

In its sample, this clone was seen once. Other DNA sequences in the sample encode the same CDR3. This chain links TRBV12-3 or TRBV12-4 with TRBJ1-1, with a tentative D call TRBD1 (6 bases). Trimming pared 6 bases from V and 1 base from J, leaving 9 bases between. The CDR3 length is 13 residues. The CDR3 spells CASSLGGNTEAFF. CDR3 coding DNA: TGTGCCAGCAGCCTAGGGGGGAACACTGAAGCTTTCTTT.

This clone was counted between two and nine times. The J gene is TRBJ2-3, the V gene TRBV12-5; possibly TRBD2 for D (5 bases). The V end lost 5 bases, the J end lost 0 bases, and 9 bases lay between the germline ends. From germline, CDR1 is LGHNT and CDR2 FRNRAP. The CDR3 sequence is 14 residues long. The CDR3 is CASGIGLSTDTQYF. In nucleotides, the CDR3 is TGTGCTAGTGGTATAGGACTGAGCACAGATACGCAGTATTTT.

The chain employs TRBV18 and TRBJ1-1; TRBD1 matches at 8 bases. The length of the CDR3 is 14 residues. CDR1 is KGHSH, CDR2 LQKENI, per germline. The junction had 10 bases not matched to a gene; V was cut back by 8 bases and J by 5 bases. In DNA form, the CDR3 reads TGTGCCAGCCTCTCAGGGGGCGGTGGGACTGAAGCTTTCTTT. It is translated as CASLSGGGGTEAFF.

In its sample, this clone was seen a few times. The J gene is TRBJ2-2, the V gene TRBV6-6, with 8 bases fitting TRBD1. CDR3 length equals 13 residues. V was clipped by 11 bases and J by 0 bases; unmatched bases: 2. Germline values: CDR1 MNHNY, CDR2 SVGAGI (reference sequence). CDR3 sequence (DNA): TGTGCCGGGGGACAGGCGAACACCGGGGAGCTGTTTTTT. This codes for CAGGQANTGELFF.

The chain joins TRBV12-5 to TRBJ1-1, with D maybe TRBD1 (5 bases). The CDR3 has 12 amino acids. The V gene's germline CDR1 is LGHNT and CDR2 FRNRAP. The V end lost 4 bases, the J end lost 5 bases, and 8 bases lay between the germline ends. The CDR3, as DNA: TGTGCTAGTGGTTGGGGGAGGACTGAAGCTTTCTTT. Translating it yields CASGWGRTEAFF.

This chain uses TRBV19 with TRBJ1-2; 9 bases map to TRBD1. The V segment lost 7 bases and the J segment 4 bases; nucleotides outside the gene matches: 7. CDR1 LNHDA and CDR2 SQIVND come from the germline V gene (reference sequence). CDR3 size: 14 residues. CDR3 DNA: TGTGCCAGTAAAGGACAGGGGTCGTCCTATGGCTACACCTTC. Amino acids: CASKGQGSSYGYTF.

The chain couples TRBV23-1 to TRBJ2-7; TRBD1 agrees at 8 bases. TRBV23-1 is treated as an ORF (open reading frame) with a function not yet certain. Trimming at V came to 2 bases and at J to 8 bases, leaving 5 bases not matched to a gene. The CDR3 spans 13 residues. The CDR3 sequence: CASSQPPGGKQYF. The CDR3, as DNA: TGCGCCAGCAGTCAACCACCAGGGGGCAAGCAGTACTTC.

The chain has TRBV25-1 and TRBJ2-1; 9 positions match TRBD2. V gave up 5 bases and J gave up 9 bases; unmatched junction bases: 20. CDR3 length: 18 amino acids. Germline CDR1 and CDR2: MGHDK and SYGVNS. CDR3 amino acids: CASSRPGGAGGTVGEQFF. CDR3 in DNA: TGTGCCAGCAGTCGCCCGGGGGGAGCGGGGGGAACGGTGGGTGAGCAGTTCTTC. Looking up the rest from reference TRBV25-1 and TRBJ2-1 gives the full variable domain: EADIYQTPRYLVIGTGKKITLECSQTMGHDKMYWYQQDPGMELHLIHYSYGVNSTEKGDLSSESTVSRIRTEHFPLTLESARPSHTSQYLCASSRPGGAGGTVGEQFFGPGTRLTVL.

This chain connects TRBV9 to TRBJ1-2; D possibly corresponds to TRBD1 (5 bases). Germline CDR1 SGDLS, CDR2 YYNGEE. The V and J ends lost 3 bases and 3 bases respectively, with 18 bases between them. CDR3 length equals 16 residues. The CDR3 is CASSGGGAEGHYGYTF. As DNA, the CDR3 is TGTGCCAGCAGCGGAGGAGGGGCTGAGGGCCACTATGGCTACACCTTC.

The V gene is TRBV5-4, the J gene TRBJ2-4; TRBD1 is a possible D gene (6 bases). Germline V gene data show CDR1 as SGHNT and CDR2 as YYREEE (reference sequence). CDR3 size: 18 residues. V gave up 1 base and J gave up 8 bases, with 25 bases separating them. As DNA, the CDR3 is TGTGCCAGCAGCTTGCCCCCGGGGACAAAAGAAGGAGGAGACATTCAGTACTTC. This translates into CASSLPPGTKEGGDIQYF.

The chain combines TRBV6-4 with TRBJ2-1; no reliable D call. CDR3 length equals 16 residues. Germline CDR1 reads MRHNA; CDR2 reads SNTAGT. The V gene lost 0 bases and the J gene lost 4 bases, with 13 bases spanning the gap. The CDR3 nucleotides are TGTGCCAGCAGTGACTCGATCTCACCGCGATACAATGAGCAGTTCTTC. It is translated as CASSDSISPRYNEQFF.

The V and J genes are TRBV5-4 and TRBJ2-5; possibly TRBD1 for D (6 bases). Germline lookup yields CDR1 SGHNT and CDR2 YYREEE (reference sequence). This CDR3 spans 15 amino acids. V was pared by 4 bases and J by 1 base, with 14 bases between. The CDR3 nucleotides read TGTGCCAGCAGCGGGGACATCCTAGCCCAAGAGACCCAGTACTTC. This translates into CASSGDILAQETQYF.